This TCR beta chain was sequenced during a study of beta chain features in type 1 diabetes. Trimming removed 6 bases from V and 6 bases from J, with 15 bases in between. CDR1 is KGHSH and CDR2 is LQKENI in the germline V gene. The CDR3 runs 14 residues. Study-wide results and limits: Because the template was cDNA, high-expressing cells might be over-represented. Within patients, naive, central memory and Treg TCRB repertoires seemed more similar than within healthy donors.

This clone occurred a few times. What it binds is unknown. The isolated RNA, all of it, was reverse transcribed, so expressed TCRB transcripts were what got sequenced. The protocol was immunoSEQ multiplex PCR, while the TCRdb copy is restricted to in-frame clones and leaves out a portion. Of 860,000 or so clones in the sample, around a sixth were seen once. The gene calls are TRBV18 and TRBJ2-1, with a tentative D call TRBD2 (6 bases). Sequencing was carried out using naive CD4+ T cells from blood. This clonotype was obtained from a woman younger than 35 in good health. This CDR3 reads CASSRDAVTNEQFF. For the CDR3, the DNA is TGTGCCAGCTCGCGGGACGCGGTGACCAATGAGCAGTTCTTC.